This T cell receptor beta chain was observed in a study of T cells in Graves' hyperthyroidism and ophthalmopathy. It was RNA transcripts that yielded the amplified TCR beta CDR3 regions. TCR CDR3 regions were first amplified by RT-PCR with HTBI primers. TCRdb fed the multiplex PCR reads into MiXCR, producing one record per CDR3 protein. The sample records 250,000 to 300,000 distinct CDR3 sequences, roughly an eighth being singletons. The CDR3 spans 17 residues. With 3 bases clipped from V and 5 bases from J, the junction kept 8 bases outside the gene matches. The germline V gene encodes CDR1 MNHNS and CDR2 SASEGT. Many counts were recorded for this clonotype.

The sequence was obtained from a woman between 40 and 55 years old with Graves' hyperthyroidism. Sequenced sample: blood. The rearrangement joins TRBV6-1 to TRBJ2-3; 13 positions agree with TRBD2. CDR3 bases: TGTGCCAGCAGTGACCCCGGACTAGCGGGAGCCGGAGATACGCAGTATTTT. Its translation: CASSDPGLAGAGDTQYF.